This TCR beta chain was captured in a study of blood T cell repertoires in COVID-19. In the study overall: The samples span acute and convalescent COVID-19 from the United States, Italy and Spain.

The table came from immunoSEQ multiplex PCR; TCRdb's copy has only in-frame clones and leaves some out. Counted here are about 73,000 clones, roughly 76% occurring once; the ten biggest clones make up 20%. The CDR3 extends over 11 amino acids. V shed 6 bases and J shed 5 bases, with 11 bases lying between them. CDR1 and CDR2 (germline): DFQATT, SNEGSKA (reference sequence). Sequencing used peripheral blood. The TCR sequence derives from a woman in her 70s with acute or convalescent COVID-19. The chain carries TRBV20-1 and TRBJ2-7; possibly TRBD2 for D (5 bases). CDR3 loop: CSASTRNEQYF. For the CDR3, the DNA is TGCAGTGCCTCAACTAGAAACGAGCAGTACTTC.